The next 20 T cell receptor beta chains were all read from a single sample in a study of blood T cell repertoires in COVID-19. Method: immunoSEQ multiplex PCR; TCRdb's copy keeps in-frame clones and lacks some. Of roughly 180,000 clones in the sample, 82% are singletons; the top ten hold about 11%. The sequenced material came from peripheral blood. Receptors were obtained from an elderly woman with active or convalescent COVID-19.

This chain uses TRBV6-1 with TRBJ1-5, with D tentatively TRBD1 (5 bases). This CDR3 spans 15 amino acids. Germline loops: CDR1 MNHNS, CDR2 SASEGT. V lost 2 bases, J lost 5 bases, and 13 bases lay in between. CDR3 coding DNA: TGTGCCAGCAGTGAACTGGGGCAGACCCATCAGCCCCAGCATTTT. This sequence encodes CASSELGQTHQPQHF.

V and J are TRBV5-1 and TRBJ2-1; perhaps TRBD2 as D (5 bases). With 3 bases removed from V and 0 bases from J, the gap between germline ends came to 13 bases. The CDR3 runs to 16 residues. CDR1 SGHRS and CDR2 YFSETQ come from the germline V gene. The DNA of the CDR3 is TGCGCCAGCAGCTCTTTATCCGGGGACTCCTACAATGAGCAGTTCTTC. Translation: CASSSLSGDSYNEQFF.

The V call is TRBV28, the J call TRBJ2-1; D uncertain. Germline V gene lookup returns CDR1 MDHEN and CDR2 SYDVKM. The CDR3 runs to 12 residues. V was trimmed by 7 bases and J by 4 bases, leaving 8 bases between them. The CDR3 protein is CASMTLYNEQFF. The DNA for the CDR3 is TGTGCCAGCATGACTCTTTACAATGAGCAGTTCTTC.

The chain employs TRBV18 and TRBJ2-5; no clear D gene. The CDR3 is 12 residues long. Deletions cut 5 bases from V and 5 bases from J, with 9 bases between. Per germline, CDR1 KGHSH and CDR2 LQKENI. Written as DNA, the CDR3 is TGTGCCAGCTCATATGAGTTGGAGACCCAGTACTTC. The encoded protein is CASSYELETQYF.

The CDR3 region has the DNA TGTGCCAGCGGGCGCAGCAGCTCCTACGAGCAGTACTTC. It encodes CASGRSSSYEQYF. The chain joins TRBV5-8 to TRBJ2-7; D not resolved. V lost 7 bases and J 0 bases, leaving 11 bases between the germline ends. In germline, CDR1 is SGHTS, CDR2 YDEGEE. The CDR3 is 13 residues long. Full variable domain (rest looked up from reference TRBV5-8 and TRBJ2-7): EAGVTQSPTHLIKTRGQQATLRCSPISGHTSVYWYQQALGLGLQFLLWYDEGEERNRGNFPPRFSGRQFPNYSSELNVNALELEDSALYLCASGRSSSYEQYFGPGTRLTVT.

The chain couples TRBV11-3 to TRBJ1-1; D unclear. Deletions cut 3 bases from V and 4 bases from J, with 9 bases between. This CDR3 comprises 13 residues. Germline V lookup: CDR1 SGHNT, CDR2 YENEEA. The chain's CDR3 is CASSLEAGTEAFF. As DNA, the CDR3 is TGTGCCAGCAGCTTGGAGGCGGGCACTGAAGCTTTCTTT.

The chain couples TRBV10-3 to TRBJ2-7; D is possibly TRBD2 (7 bases). Trimming cost V 1 base and J 3 bases, with 13 bases left between them. Germline values: CDR1 ENHRY, CDR2 SYGVKD. The CDR3 has 15 amino acids. The CDR3 region is CAISEFAGEGYEQYF. DNA of the CDR3: TGTGCCATCAGTGAGTTCGCAGGGGAGGGCTACGAGCAGTACTTC.

The rearrangement uses TRBV3-1 (or the pseudogene TRBV3-2) and TRBJ1-1, with D uncertain. The CDR3 loop spans 14 amino acids. Trimming removed 3 bases from V and 5 bases from J, with 13 bases in between. Germline values: CDR1 LGHDT, CDR2 YNNKEL (reference sequence). CDR3 DNA: TGTGCCAGCAGCCACGAGAGGGATAGGACTGAAGCTTTCTTT. This sequence encodes CASSHERDRTEAFF.

The J gene is TRBJ1-2, the V gene TRBV6-5, with TRBD1 as a possible D gene (6 bases). The CDR3 loop spans 12 amino acids. The V end lost 5 bases, the J end lost 7 bases, and 11 bases lay between the germline ends. Per the germline V gene, CDR1 is MNHEY and CDR2 is SVGAGI. For the CDR3, the DNA is TGTGCCAGCAGTCCGCAGGGGTCTGGCTACACCTTC. Translation: CASSPQGSGYTF.

The CDR3 coding sequence is TGTGCCAGCAGCGTCCCTACTCCCGACACCTTC. Protein: CASSVPTPDTF. The chain uses TRBV9 and TRBJ1-2; D is undetermined. The germline gives CDR1 SGDLS, CDR2 YYNGEE. The CDR3 is 11 amino acids. Between the trimmed V and J ends, which lost 2 bases and 12 bases, there was a span of 11 bases.

This clone was seen only a few times. The chain is built from TRBV2 and TRBJ2-7, with a weak D call TRBD2 (5 bases). V was shortened by 5 bases and J by 7 bases, with 9 bases between the two germline ends. CDR3 length equals 11 residues. Germline CDR1 reads SNHLY; CDR2 reads FYNNEI. Here the CDR3 reads CASSWIAEQYF. The CDR3 nucleotides are TGTGCCAGCAGTTGGATAGCGGAGCAGTACTTC.

This chain connects TRBV28 to TRBJ2-1, with 9 bases that match TRBD1. Trimming took 0 bases from V and 3 from J; bases not matched to a gene: 6. The CDR3 extends over 17 amino acids. CDR1 and CDR2 from the germline V gene are MDHEN and SYDVKM. CDR3 bases: TGTGCCAGCAGTTTATGGGGGACAGGGCTATACTACAATGAGCAGTTCTTC. It yields the protein CASSLWGTGLYYNEQFF. Full variable domain (outside the CDR3, taken from reference TRBV28 and TRBJ2-1): DVKVTQSSRYLVKRTGEKVFLECVQDMDHENMFWYRQDPGLGLRLIYFSYDVKMKEKGDIPEGYSVSREKKERFSLILESASTNQTSMYLCASSLWGTGLYYNEQFFGPGTRLTVL.

The chain links TRBV24-1 to TRBJ2-5; 10 bases are shared with TRBD2. V was clipped by 2 bases and J by 4 bases; unmatched bases: 3. Germline V gene lookup returns CDR1 KGHDR and CDR2 SFDVKD. The CDR3 covers 15 residues. The CDR3 loop is CATSDSRTSGETQYF. The CDR3 DNA sequence: TGTGCCACCAGTGATTCACGGACTAGCGGAGAGACCCAGTACTTC.

This clone has just a few counts. The chain has TRBV6-5 and TRBJ2-7; D is ambiguous. Trimming left V 0 bases short and J 2 bases short, with 8 bases between. Germline V gene sequence: CDR1 MNHEY, CDR2 SVGAGI. The CDR3 totals 14 residues. CDR3 in DNA: TGTGCCAGCAGTTACTCGACACAGACCTACGAGCAGTACTTC. As protein: CASSYSTQTYEQYF.

This clone is a singleton in its sample. The genes are TRBV29-1 and TRBJ2-3; 10 positions agree with TRBD1. J lost 4 bases, V lost 3 bases, and 7 bases had no gene match. CDR1 SQVTM and CDR2 ANQGSEA come from the germline V gene. The CDR3 runs 15 residues. CDR3 region: CSVEAGQGGPDTQYF. For the CDR3, the DNA is TGCAGCGTTGAGGCTGGACAGGGGGGCCCAGATACGCAGTATTTT.

V gene TRBV29-1 combines with J gene TRBJ1-2; D is ambiguous. CDR1 is SQVTM, CDR2 ANQGSEA, per germline. V shed 6 bases and J shed 6 bases, with 11 bases lying between them. The CDR3 is made up of 11 amino acids. The CDR3 bases are TGCAGCGTCTGGGGAGGGAATGGCTACACCTTC. This gives the protein CSVWGGNGYTF. Together with reference TRBV29-1 and TRBJ1-2, the CDR3 gives the full variable domain: SAVISQKPSRDICQRGTSLTIQCQVDSQVTMMFWYRQQPGQSLTLIATANQGSEATYESGFVIDKFPISRPNLTFSTLTVSNMSPEDSSIYLCSVWGGNGYTFGSGTRLTVV.

This chain joins TRBV10-1 and TRBJ2-2, with TRBD1 matching 7 bases. CDR3 size: 14 residues. Germline CDR1 and CDR2: WNHNN and SYGVQD (reference sequence). V was clipped by 10 bases and J by 2 bases; unmatched bases: 7. The CDR3 loop reads CATRQGVNTGELFF. CDR3 nucleotide sequence: TGCGCCACGCGACAGGGCGTAAACACCGGGGAGCTGTTTTTT.

This sequence joins TRBV5-1 and TRBJ2-5; 10 bases map to TRBD2. The CDR3 is made up of 15 amino acids. Germline V gene lookup returns CDR1 SGHRS and CDR2 YFSETQ. V gave up 7 bases and J gave up 5 bases; unmatched junction bases: 11. CDR3 DNA: TGCGCCAGCCAAATAAGCGGGAGGGCGGTGGAGACCCAGTACTTC. Amino acids: CASQISGRAVETQYF. Looking up the rest from reference TRBV5-1 and TRBJ2-5 gives the full variable domain: KAGVTQTPRYLIKTRGQQVTLSCSPISGHRSVSWYQQTPGQGLQFLFEYFSETQRNKGNFPGRFSGRQFSNSRSEMNVSTLELGDSALYLCASQISGRAVETQYFGPGTRLLVL.

This clone was detected once. This rearrangement joins TRBV11-2 to TRBJ2-5, with TRBD1 matching 9 bases. CDR1 and CDR2 from the germline V gene are SGHAT and FQNNGV. The CDR3 spans 16 residues. The trim removed 0 bases at V and 4 bases at J, leaving 6 bases unmatched. CDR3 bases: TGTGCCAGCAGCTTAGATGGTCGGACAGGGGTAGAGACCCAGTACTTC. Translating gives CASSLDGRTGVETQYF.

The gene calls are TRBV5-1 and TRBJ2-3, with 9 bases aligning to TRBD1. Germline loops: CDR1 SGHRS, CDR2 YFSETQ. The CDR3 spans 15 residues. V lost 4 bases to trimming and J lost 2 bases; unmatched junction nucleotides: 5. CDR3 coding DNA: TGCGCCAGCAGCAGCGGGACAGGGCACACAGATACGCAGTATTTT. As protein: CASSSGTGHTDTQYF.